The source of this T cell receptor (beta chain) is a study of cytomegalovirus exposure and HLA in healthy donors. The V end was cut by 1 base, the J end by 2 bases, with 6 bases between. The CDR3 contains 14 residues. Looked up from germline, CDR1 is SGHDN and CDR2 is FVKESK. Study results and caveats: Earlier analysis found most TCR beta V segments productive about 90% or about 30% of the time. When presence/absence was analysed, sequencing depth was taken to be roughly uniform across donors.

Note on this clone: No antigen is known for it.

PCR employed 60 Vbeta and 13 Jbeta primers. Original methodology: An analysis performed later counted 70 million to 90 million unique TCR beta chains (approximately 10 million of them shared). The data were produced by immunoSEQ multiplex PCR, yet TCRdb's version contains in-frame clones alone and is incomplete. The V and J calls and clone size come from that table; D and trimming were worked out from the DNA. The table shows 100,000 or so clones, with 83% occurring only once. Sequenced material: PBMCs. The sequence derives from a man between 18 and 29 years old in good health and CMV-seronegative. This sequence joins TRBV14 and TRBJ1-3; a possible D gene is TRBD1 (6 bases). CDR3 coding DNA: TGTGCCAGCAGCCAAGCAGGGGCTGGAAACACCATATATTTT. Its translation is CASSQAGAGNTIYF.